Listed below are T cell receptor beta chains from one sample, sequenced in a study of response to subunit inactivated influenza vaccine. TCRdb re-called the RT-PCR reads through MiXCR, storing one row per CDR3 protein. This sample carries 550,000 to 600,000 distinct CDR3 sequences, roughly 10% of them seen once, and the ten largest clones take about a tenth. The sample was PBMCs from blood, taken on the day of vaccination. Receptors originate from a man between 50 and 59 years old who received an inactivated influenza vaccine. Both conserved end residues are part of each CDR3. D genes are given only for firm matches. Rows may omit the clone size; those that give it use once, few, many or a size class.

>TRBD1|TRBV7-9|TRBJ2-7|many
CASSSGQGAYEQYF
TGTGCCAGCAGCTCGGGACAGGGGGCCTACGAGCAGTACTTC
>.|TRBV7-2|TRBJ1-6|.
CASSLVAETYNSPLHF
TGTGCCAGCAGCTTAGTAGCAGAGACCTATAATTCACCCCTCCACTTT
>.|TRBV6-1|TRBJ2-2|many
CASRPGSNTGELFF
TGTGCCAGCAGGCCGGGCTCCAACACCGGGGAGCTGTTTTTT
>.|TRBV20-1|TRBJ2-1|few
CSAIGGGTHNEQFF
TGCAGTGCTATTGGGGGAGGTACCCACAATGAGCAGTTCTTC
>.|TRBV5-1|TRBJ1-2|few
CASSASSEGPRYTF
TGCGCCAGCAGCGCTTCATCGGAAGGGCCGCGCTACACCTTC
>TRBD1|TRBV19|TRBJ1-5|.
CASQAGAGGAQPQHF
TGTGCCAGCCAGGCCGGGGCAGGGGGGGCTCAGCCCCAGCATTTT
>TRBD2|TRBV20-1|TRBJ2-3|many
CSARGSGRATDTQYF
TGCAGTGCTAGGGGTAGCGGGAGGGCCACAGATACGCAGTATTTT
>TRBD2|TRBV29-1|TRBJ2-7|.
CSVSGGAGVYEQYF
TGCAGCGTTTCGGGGGGAGCGGGAGTCTACGAGCAGTACTTC
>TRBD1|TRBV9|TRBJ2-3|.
CASRGTGEGTDTQYF
TGTGCCAGCAGAGGGACAGGGGAGGGCACAGATACGCAGTATTTT
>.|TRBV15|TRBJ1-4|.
CATSRSLLLNEKLFF
TGTGCCACCAGCAGATCTTTGCTTCTAAATGAAAAACTGTTTTTT
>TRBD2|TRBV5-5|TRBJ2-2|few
CASSPGGPGTGELFF
TGTGCCAGCAGCCCGGGGGGGCCGGGGACCGGGGAGCTGTTTTTT
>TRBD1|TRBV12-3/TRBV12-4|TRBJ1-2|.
CASRGQGAGGYTF
TGTGCCAGCAGGGGACAGGGGGCGGGAGGCTACACCTTC
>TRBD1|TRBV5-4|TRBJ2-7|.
CASSSGQGVRSYEQYF
TGTGCCAGCAGCTCCGGACAGGGAGTTAGGTCCTACGAGCAGTACTTC
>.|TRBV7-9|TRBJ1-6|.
CASSFQAVLGNSPLHF
TGTGCCAGCAGCTTTCAGGCGGTCTTGGGTAATTCACCCCTCCACTTT
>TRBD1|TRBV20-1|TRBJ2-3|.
CCARPLRDRGSDTQYF
TGCTGTGCTAGGCCACTTAGGGACAGGGGATCAGATACGCAGTATTTT
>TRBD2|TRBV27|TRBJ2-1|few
CASSFVGLAYNEQFF
TGTGCCAGCAGTTTTGTCGGACTAGCCTACAATGAGCAGTTCTTC
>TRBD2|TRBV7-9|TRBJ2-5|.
CASSLGTSGGAQETQYF
TGTGCCAGCAGCTTAGGGACTAGCGGGGGAGCTCAAGAGACCCAGTACTTC
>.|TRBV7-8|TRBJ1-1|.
CASSPHWAEVNTEAFF
TGTGCCAGCAGCCCACACTGGGCCGAGGTGAACACTGAAGCTTTCTTT
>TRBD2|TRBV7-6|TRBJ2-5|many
CASSLIAGGFGETQYF
TGTGCCAGCAGCTTAATAGCGGGAGGATTTGGAGAGACCCAGTACTTC
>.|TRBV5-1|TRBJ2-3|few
CASSFLDREADTQYF
TGCGCCAGCAGCTTCCTAGACAGGGAGGCAGATACGCAGTATTTT
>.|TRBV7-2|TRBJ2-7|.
CASSLGSRTYEQYF
TGTGCCAGCAGCTTAGGGTCCCGGACCTACGAGCAGTACTTC
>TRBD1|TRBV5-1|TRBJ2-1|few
CASSLRGQENSYNEQFF
TGCGCCAGCAGCTTGAGGGGACAGGAAAACTCCTACAATGAGCAGTTCTTC
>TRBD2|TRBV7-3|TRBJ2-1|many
CASSWTSSVLNEQFF
TGTGCCAGCAGCTGGACTAGCTCAGTATTGAATGAGCAGTTCTTC
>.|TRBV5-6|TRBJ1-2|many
CASSNLQGSYGYTF
TGTGCCAGCAGCAATTTACAGGGTAGCTATGGCTACACCTTC
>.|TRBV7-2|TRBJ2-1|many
CASSLAPGPGSEQFF
TGTGCCAGCAGCTTAGCCCCTGGACCGGGGAGTGAGCAGTTCTTC
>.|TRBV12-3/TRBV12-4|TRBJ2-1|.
CASTRSFPTGEEQFF
TGTGCCAGCACCAGAAGCTTCCCAACGGGTGAGGAGCAGTTCTTC
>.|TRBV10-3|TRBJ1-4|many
CAIREGRSEKLFF
TGTGCCATCAGGGAGGGACGTAGTGAAAAACTGTTTTTT
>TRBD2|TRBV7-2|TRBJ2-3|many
CASRRTGGIDTQYF
TGTGCCAGCAGGAGGACCGGGGGGATAGATACGCAGTATTTT
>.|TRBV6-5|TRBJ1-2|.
CASSYSSFFNYGYTF
TGTGCCAGCAGTTACTCGAGCTTCTTTAACTATGGCTACACCTTC
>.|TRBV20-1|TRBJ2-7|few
CSAITSSYEQYF
TGCAGTGCTATAACGAGCTCCTACGAGCAGTACTTC
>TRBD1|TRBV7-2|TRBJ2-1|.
CASSLDSPGGRFF
TGTGCCAGCAGCTTAGATTCCCCAGGGGGAAGATTCTTC
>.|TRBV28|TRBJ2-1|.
CASSSGHLEEQFF
TGTGCCAGCAGTTCCGGACATCTCGAAGAGCAGTTCTTC